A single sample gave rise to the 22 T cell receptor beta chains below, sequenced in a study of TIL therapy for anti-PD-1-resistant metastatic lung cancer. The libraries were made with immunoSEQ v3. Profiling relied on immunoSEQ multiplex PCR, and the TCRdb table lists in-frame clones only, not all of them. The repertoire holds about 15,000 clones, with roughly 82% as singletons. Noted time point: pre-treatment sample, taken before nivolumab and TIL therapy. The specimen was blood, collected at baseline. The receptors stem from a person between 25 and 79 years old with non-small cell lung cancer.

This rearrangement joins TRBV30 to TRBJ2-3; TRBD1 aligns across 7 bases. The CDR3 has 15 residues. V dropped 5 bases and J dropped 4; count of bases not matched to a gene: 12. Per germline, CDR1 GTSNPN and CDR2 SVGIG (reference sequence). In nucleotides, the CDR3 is TGTGCCTGGGGGGGACAGACTTTTATAGCAGATACGCAGTATTTT. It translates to CAWGGQTFIADTQYF.

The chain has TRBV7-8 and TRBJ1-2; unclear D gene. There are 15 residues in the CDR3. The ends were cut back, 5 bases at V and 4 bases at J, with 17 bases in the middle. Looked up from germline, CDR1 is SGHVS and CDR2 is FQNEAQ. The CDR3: CASSPQPRQSYGYTF. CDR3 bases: TGTGCCAGCAGCCCTCAACCTCGGCAGTCCTATGGCTACACCTTC.

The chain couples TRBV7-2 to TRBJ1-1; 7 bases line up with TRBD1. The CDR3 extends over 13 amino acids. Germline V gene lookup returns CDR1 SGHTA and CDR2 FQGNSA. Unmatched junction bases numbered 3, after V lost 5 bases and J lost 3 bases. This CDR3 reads CASSHDRDTEAFF. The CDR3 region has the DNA TGTGCCAGCAGCCACGACAGGGACACTGAAGCTTTCTTT.

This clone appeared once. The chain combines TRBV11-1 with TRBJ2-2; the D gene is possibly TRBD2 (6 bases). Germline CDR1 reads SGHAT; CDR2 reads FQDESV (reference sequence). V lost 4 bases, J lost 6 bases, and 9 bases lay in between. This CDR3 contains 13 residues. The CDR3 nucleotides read TGTGCCAGCAGCTCGGGGGTGGCCGGGGAGCTGTTTTTT. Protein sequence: CASSSGVAGELFF. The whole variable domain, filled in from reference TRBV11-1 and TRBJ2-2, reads EAEVAQSPRYKITEKSQAVAFWCDPISGHATLYWYRQILGQGPELLVQFQDESVVDDSQLPKDRFSAERLKGVDSTLKIQPAELGDSAMYLCASSSGVAGELFFGEGSRLTVL.

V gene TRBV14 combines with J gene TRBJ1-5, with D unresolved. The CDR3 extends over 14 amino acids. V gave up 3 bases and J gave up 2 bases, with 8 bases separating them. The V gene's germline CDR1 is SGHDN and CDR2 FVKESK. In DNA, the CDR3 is TGTGCCAGCAGCCAGTACGGGGGCAATCAGCCCCAGCATTTT. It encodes CASSQYGGNQPQHF.

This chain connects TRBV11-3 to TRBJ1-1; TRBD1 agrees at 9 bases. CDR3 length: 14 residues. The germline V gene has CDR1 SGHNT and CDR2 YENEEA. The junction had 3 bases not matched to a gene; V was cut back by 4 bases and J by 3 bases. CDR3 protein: CASSSRQGDTEAFF. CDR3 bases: TGTGCCAGCAGCTCACGACAGGGGGACACTGAAGCTTTCTTT.

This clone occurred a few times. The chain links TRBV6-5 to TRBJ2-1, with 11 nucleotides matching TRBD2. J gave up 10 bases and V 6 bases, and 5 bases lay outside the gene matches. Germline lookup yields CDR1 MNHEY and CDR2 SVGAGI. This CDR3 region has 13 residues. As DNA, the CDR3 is TGTGCCAGCAGGGGGACTAGCGGATACGAGCAGTTCTTC. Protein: CASRGTSGYEQFF.

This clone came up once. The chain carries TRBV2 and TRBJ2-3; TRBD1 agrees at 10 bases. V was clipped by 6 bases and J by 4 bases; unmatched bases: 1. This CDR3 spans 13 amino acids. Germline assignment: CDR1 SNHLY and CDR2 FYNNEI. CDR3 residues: CASRGTGADTQYF. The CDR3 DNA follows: TGTGCCAGCAGGGGGACAGGGGCAGATACGCAGTATTTT.

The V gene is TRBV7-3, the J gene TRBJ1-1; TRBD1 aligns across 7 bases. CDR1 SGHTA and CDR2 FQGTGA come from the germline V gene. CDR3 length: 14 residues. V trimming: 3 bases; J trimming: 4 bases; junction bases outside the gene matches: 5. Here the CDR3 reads CASSLHGTATEAFF. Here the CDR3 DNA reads TGTGCCAGCAGCTTGCATGGGACAGCCACTGAAGCTTTCTTT.

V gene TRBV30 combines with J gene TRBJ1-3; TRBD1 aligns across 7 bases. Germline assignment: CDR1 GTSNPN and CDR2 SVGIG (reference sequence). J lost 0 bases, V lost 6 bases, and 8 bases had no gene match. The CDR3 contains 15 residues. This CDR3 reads CACRQGSGSGNTIYF. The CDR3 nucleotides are TGTGCCTGTCGACAGGGTTCAGGCTCTGGAAACACCATATATTTT.

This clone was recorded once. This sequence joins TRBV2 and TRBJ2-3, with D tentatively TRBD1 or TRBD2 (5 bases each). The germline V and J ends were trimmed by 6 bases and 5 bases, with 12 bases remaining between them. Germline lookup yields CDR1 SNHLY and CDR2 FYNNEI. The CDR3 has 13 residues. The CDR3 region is CASRRGDGDTQYF. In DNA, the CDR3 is TGTGCCAGCAGGAGAGGGGACGGAGATACGCAGTATTTT.

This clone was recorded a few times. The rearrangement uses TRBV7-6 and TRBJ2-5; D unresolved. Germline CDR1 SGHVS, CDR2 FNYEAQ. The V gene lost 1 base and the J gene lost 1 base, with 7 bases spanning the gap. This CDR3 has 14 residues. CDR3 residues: CASSLVTGQETQYF. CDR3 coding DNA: TGTGCCAGCAGCTTAGTAACGGGCCAAGAGACCCAGTACTTC.

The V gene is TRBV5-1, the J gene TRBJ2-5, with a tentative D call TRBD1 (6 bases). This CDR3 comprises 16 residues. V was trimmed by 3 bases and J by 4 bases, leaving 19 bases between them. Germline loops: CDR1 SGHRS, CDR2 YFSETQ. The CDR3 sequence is CASSSRGQGRGETQYF. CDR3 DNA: TGCGCCAGCAGCTCCCGGGGACAAGGTCGGGGAGAGACCCAGTACTTC. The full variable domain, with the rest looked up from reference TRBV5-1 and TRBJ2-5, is KAGVTQTPRYLIKTRGQQVTLSCSPISGHRSVSWYQQTPGQGLQFLFEYFSETQRNKGNFPGRFSGRQFSNSRSEMNVSTLELGDSALYLCASSSRGQGRGETQYFGPGTRLLVL.

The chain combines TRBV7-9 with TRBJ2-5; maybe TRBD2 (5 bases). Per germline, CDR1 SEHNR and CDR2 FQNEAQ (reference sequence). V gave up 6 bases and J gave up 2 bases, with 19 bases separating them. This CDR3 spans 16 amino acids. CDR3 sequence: CASSSWERRSQETQYF. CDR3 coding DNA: TGTGCCAGCAGTTCTTGGGAGCGCCGGTCTCAAGAGACCCAGTACTTC.

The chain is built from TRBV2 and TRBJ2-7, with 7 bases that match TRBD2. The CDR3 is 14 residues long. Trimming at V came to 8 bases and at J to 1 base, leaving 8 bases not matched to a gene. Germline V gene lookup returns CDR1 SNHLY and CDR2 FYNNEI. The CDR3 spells CASGGVRASYEQYF. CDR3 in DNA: TGTGCCAGCGGGGGGGTCAGGGCTTCCTACGAGCAGTACTTC.

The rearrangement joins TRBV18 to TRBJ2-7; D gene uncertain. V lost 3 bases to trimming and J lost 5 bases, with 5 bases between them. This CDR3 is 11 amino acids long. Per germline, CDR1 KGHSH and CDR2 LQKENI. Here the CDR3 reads CASSPQDEQYF. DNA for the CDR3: TGTGCCAGCTCACCCCAGGACGAGCAGTACTTC. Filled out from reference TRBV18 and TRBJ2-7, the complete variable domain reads NAGVMQNPRHLVRRRGQEARLRCSPMKGHSHVYWYRQLPEEGLKFMVYLQKENIIDESGMPKERFSAEFPKEGPSILRIQQVVRGDSAAYFCASSPQDEQYFGPGTRLTVT.

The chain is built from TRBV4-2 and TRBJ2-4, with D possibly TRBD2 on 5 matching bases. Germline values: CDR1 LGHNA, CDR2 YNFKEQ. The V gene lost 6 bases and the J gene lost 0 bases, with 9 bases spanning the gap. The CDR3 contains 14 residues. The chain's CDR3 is CASSPGGAKNIQYF. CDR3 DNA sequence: TGTGCCAGCAGTCCCGGAGGAGCCAAAAACATTCAGTACTTC.

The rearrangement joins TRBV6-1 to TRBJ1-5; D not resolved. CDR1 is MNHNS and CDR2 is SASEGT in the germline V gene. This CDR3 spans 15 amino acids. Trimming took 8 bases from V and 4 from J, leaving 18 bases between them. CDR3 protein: CASRRVPIVNQPQHF. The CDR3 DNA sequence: TGTGCCAGCCGGCGGGTACCCATTGTGAATCAGCCCCAGCATTTT.

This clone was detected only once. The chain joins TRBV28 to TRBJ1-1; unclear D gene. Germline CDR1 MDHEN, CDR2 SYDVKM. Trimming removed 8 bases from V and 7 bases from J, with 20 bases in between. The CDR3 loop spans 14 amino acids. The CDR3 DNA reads TGTGCCAGCGGATCCGGTGCAGCGATCAGTGAAGCTTTCTTT. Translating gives CASGSGAAISEAFF.

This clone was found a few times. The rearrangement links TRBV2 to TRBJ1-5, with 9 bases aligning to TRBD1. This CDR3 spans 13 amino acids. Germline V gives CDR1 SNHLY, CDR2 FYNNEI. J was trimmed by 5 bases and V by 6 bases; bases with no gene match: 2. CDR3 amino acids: CASSRDRDQPQHF. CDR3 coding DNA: TGTGCCAGCAGCAGGGACAGGGATCAGCCCCAGCATTTT.

The CDR3 loop is CASSPGTGNTEAFF. The CDR3 nucleotides read TGCGCCAGCAGCCCCGGGACAGGGAACACTGAAGCTTTCTTT. V usage is TRBV5-1 and J usage is TRBJ1-1; 8 nucleotides match TRBD1. The length of the CDR3 is 14 residues. Germline V CDR1 and CDR2: SGHRS, YFSETQ. The V and J ends lost 4 bases and 1 base, in that order; junction bases with no gene match: 3.

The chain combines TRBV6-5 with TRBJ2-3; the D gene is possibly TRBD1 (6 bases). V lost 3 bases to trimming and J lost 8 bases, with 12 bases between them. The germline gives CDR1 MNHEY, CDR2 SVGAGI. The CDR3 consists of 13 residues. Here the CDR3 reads CASSYDRSATQYF. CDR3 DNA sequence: TGTGCCAGCAGTTATGACAGGTCCGCTACGCAGTATTTT.